This T cell receptor beta chain was sequenced for a study of OX40 agonist ivuxolimab in advanced cancers. Assay: immunoSEQ multiplex PCR; the TCRdb copy retains only in-frame clones and omits some. The sample contains fewer than 90,000 clones, approximately 90% of which appear only once. Germline values: CDR1 SGHAT, CDR2 FQNNGV. The CDR3 has 14 residues. The V gene end was trimmed by 8 bases and the J gene end by 2 bases; junction bases not matched to a gene: 8. Patients were ruled out by autoimmune disease history or systemic immunosuppression. This specimen was CD4+ or CD8+ T cells sorted from blood, taken in a trial of the OX40 agonist ivuxolimab. This clonotype was obtained from an adult with an advanced solid tumor such as melanoma, head and neck, liver or kidney cancer. J is TRBJ2-7 and V is TRBV11-2; 8 bases map to TRBD1. The CDR3 nucleotides read TGTGCCAGCTCCCGGACAGGGATGGCCTACGAGCAGTACTTC. It specifies CASSRTGMAYEQYF.